Following are 32 T cell receptor beta chains from one sample sequenced in a study of CD8 T cells in Susac syndrome. Random hexamers were used to reverse transcribe an amount of about 0.45 to 1 ug RNA. In TCRdb, the immunoSEQ multiplex PCR reads were re-called with MiXCR into one record per CDR3 protein. The sample includes about 130,000 distinct CDR3 sequences, around 94% seen only once; the top ten take 0.1% to 0.15%. The sequencing sample was made of CD4+ T cells from PBMCs. These receptors all stem from a human donor with multiple sclerosis.

The table lists this clonotype with a count of one. The chain links TRBV19 to TRBJ1-5; 8 bases are shared with TRBD1. V gave up 4 bases and J gave up 7 bases; unmatched junction bases: 12. The CDR3 runs 16 residues. CDR1 is LNHDA and CDR2 is SQIVND in the germline V gene (reference sequence). In DNA, the CDR3 is TGTGCCAGTAGTACACCGACAGGGGTGGGAGGACAGCCCCAGCATTTT. Amino acid sequence: CASSTPTGVGGQPQHF.

The V gene is TRBV9, the J gene TRBJ2-1; unclear D gene. The CDR3 totals 15 residues. V was pared by 2 bases and J by 9 bases, with 18 bases between. CDR1 and CDR2 (germline): SGDLS, YYNGEE. DNA for the CDR3: TGTGCCAGCAGCGTTCAAAAAGTATCTCTTGGTGAGCAGTTCTTC. This translates into CASSVQKVSLGEQFF.

The CDR3 spells CASSRGQASYGYTF. The CDR3 DNA sequence: TGTGCCAGCAGCCGGGGACAGGCGAGTTATGGCTACACCTTC. The rearrangement links TRBV5-4 to TRBJ1-2, with TRBD1 matching 8 bases. CDR1 is SGHNT and CDR2 is YYREEE in the germline V gene (reference sequence). The CDR3 is made up of 14 amino acids. The trim removed 4 bases at V and 5 bases at J, leaving 7 bases unmatched.

V is TRBV12-3 or TRBV12-4 and J is TRBJ2-5; 7 bases line up with TRBD2. This CDR3 comprises 13 residues. Unmatched junction bases numbered 1, after V lost 2 bases and J lost 4 bases. The CDR3 is CASSLSGAETQYF. The CDR3 DNA is TGTGCCAGCAGTTTAAGCGGGGCAGAGACCCAGTACTTC.

This chain joins TRBV6-1 and TRBJ2-5; TRBD2 agrees at 11 bases. The trim removed 3 bases at V and 5 bases at J, leaving 2 bases unmatched. Germline V gene lookup returns CDR1 MNHNS and CDR2 SASEGT. There are 14 residues in the CDR3. The DNA for the CDR3 is TGTGCCAGCAGTGAGATAGCGGGGGGGGAGACCCAGTACTTC. Its protein is CASSEIAGGETQYF.

The chain has TRBV6-2 or TRBV6-3 and TRBJ1-1; D remains ambiguous. V lost 6 bases, J lost 9 bases, and 23 bases lay in between. Germline CDR1 and CDR2: MNHEY and SVGEGT. The CDR3 consists of 15 residues. Here the CDR3 DNA reads TGTGCCAGCAGGCCTTACTCGGACCGGTGGGAACAAGCTTTCTTT. Its protein is CASRPYSDRWEQAFF.

V and J are TRBV4-3 and TRBJ1-1; D perhaps matches TRBD1 (5 bases). This CDR3 comprises 15 residues. Deletions cut 0 bases from V and 5 bases from J, with 13 bases between. CDR1 and CDR2 from the germline V gene are LGHNA and YSLEER. CDR3 residues: CASSQESGPWTEAFF. In DNA, the CDR3 is TGCGCCAGCAGCCAAGAATCGGGACCGTGGACTGAAGCTTTCTTT.

The rearrangement uses TRBV27 and TRBJ1-2; D call uncertain. V dropped 4 bases and J dropped 4 bases, with 13 bases sitting between them. In germline, CDR1 is MNHEY, CDR2 SMNVEV (reference sequence). The length of the CDR3 is 14 residues. The CDR3 region has the DNA TGTGCCAGCAGTTCCCAGAGACCCGGCTATGGCTACACCTTC. As protein: CASSSQRPGYGYTF.

CDR3 nucleotide sequence: TGTGCCAGCCACGGGACAGCTCCCTACGAGCAGTACTTC. Protein product: CASHGTAPYEQYF. This chain connects TRBV19 to TRBJ2-7; 7 bases align to TRBD1. Germline CDR1 and CDR2: LNHDA and SQIVND (reference sequence). V was pared by 9 bases and J by 2 bases, with 7 bases of the junction left unmatched. CDR3 length: 13 amino acids.

The chain is built from TRBV5-4 and TRBJ2-7; D unresolved. Trimming removed 6 bases from V and 4 bases from J, with 20 bases in between. This CDR3 region has 15 residues. Germline CDR1 and CDR2: SGHNT and YYREEE (reference sequence). This CDR3 reads CASKLGPENSYEQYF. CDR3 nucleotides: TGTGCCAGCAAGCTAGGACCGGAAAACTCGTACGAGCAGTACTTC.

V usage is TRBV7-2 and J usage is TRBJ2-7; TRBD1 matches 8 bases. The CDR3 extends over 14 amino acids. The J segment lost 5 bases and the V segment lost 4 bases, leaving 7 bases of the junction unmatched. Germline V gene data show CDR1 as SGHTA and CDR2 as FQGNSA. Here the CDR3 DNA reads TGTGCCAGCAGCTCGGACAGGGATGTCCACGAGCAGTACTTC. This translates into CASSSDRDVHEQYF. Supplemented by reference TRBV7-2 and TRBJ2-7, the full variable domain reads GAGVSQSPSNKVTEKGKDVELRCDPISGHTALYWYRQSLGQGLEFLIYFQGNSAPDKSGLPSDRFSAERTGGSVSTLTIQRTQQEDSAVYLCASSSDRDVHEQYFGPGTRLTVT.

This chain joins TRBV12-3 or TRBV12-4 and TRBJ2-6; D is possibly TRBD2 (6 bases). Between the trimmed V and J ends, which lost 3 bases and 1 base, there was a span of 7 bases. This CDR3 contains 15 residues. The CDR3 spells CASSFGRSGANVLTF. The CDR3 DNA reads as TGTGCCAGCAGTTTTGGGAGGTCTGGGGCCAACGTCCTGACTTTC.

This chain uses TRBV5-6 with TRBJ2-2; D is possibly TRBD2 (6 bases). Trimming shortened V by 4 bases and J by 0 bases, and 10 bases separated the two germline ends. The CDR3 is 15 amino acids. Germline V gene data show CDR1 as SGHDT and CDR2 as YYEEEE. For the CDR3, the DNA is TGTGCCAGCAGCCGCCGACTAGCGAACACCGGGGAGCTGTTTTTT. This translates into CASSRRLANTGELFF.

The rearrangement joins TRBV30 to TRBJ1-2, with TRBD1 identical over 9 bases. Per germline, CDR1 GTSNPN and CDR2 SVGIG (reference sequence). V lost 1 base to trimming and J lost 2 bases; unmatched junction nucleotides: 2. The CDR3 totals 14 residues. This CDR3 reads CAWSGDRANYGYTF. CDR3 DNA sequence: TGTGCCTGGAGTGGGGACAGGGCGAACTATGGCTACACCTTC. Full variable domain (outside the CDR3, taken from reference TRBV30 and TRBJ1-2): SQTIHQWPATLVQPVGSPLSLECTVEGTSNPNLYWYRQAAGRGLQLLFYSVGIGQISSEVPQNLSASRPQDRQFILSSKKLLLSDSGFYLCAWSGDRANYGYTFGSGTRLTVV.

V usage is TRBV30 and J usage is TRBJ2-1; 10 positions agree with TRBD1. The germline V gene has CDR1 GTSNPN and CDR2 SVGIG (reference sequence). Losses at the gene ends were 3 bases for V and 2 bases for J; bases not matched to a gene: 10. This CDR3 has 17 amino acids. CDR3 nucleotide sequence: TGTGCCTGGAGCGCAGGTTCGACAGGGGGCACCTACAATGAGCAGTTCTTC. It specifies CAWSAGSTGGTYNEQFF. Filled out from reference TRBV30 and TRBJ2-1, the complete variable domain reads SQTIHQWPATLVQPVGSPLSLECTVEGTSNPNLYWYRQAAGRGLQLLFYSVGIGQISSEVPQNLSASRPQDRQFILSSKKLLLSDSGFYLCAWSAGSTGGTYNEQFFGPGTRLTVL.

The CDR3 spells CASSPPEANTQYF. CDR3 bases: TGTGCCAGCAGCCCGCCCGAGGCGAATACGCAGTATTTT. V and J are TRBV12-3 or TRBV12-4 and TRBJ2-3; D is uncertain. CDR3 length: 13 amino acids. With 6 bases removed from V and 7 bases from J, the gap between germline ends came to 14 bases.

A single count supports this clonotype. The genes are TRBV19 and TRBJ1-1; the D gene is possibly TRBD1 (5 bases). Germline values: CDR1 LNHDA, CDR2 SQIVND (reference sequence). Trimming took off 5 bases at V and 5 bases at J, with 15 bases between the two ends. The CDR3 is 14 amino acids. The CDR3 nucleotides are TGTGCCAGTAGTTACCAGGGAGGGTGGACTGAAGCTTTCTTT. Protein: CASSYQGGWTEAFF.

The chain is built from TRBV2 and TRBJ2-5, with unresolved D. In germline, CDR1 is SNHLY, CDR2 FYNNEI. The CDR3 has 11 amino acids. Trimming took off 6 bases at V and 5 bases at J, with 7 bases between the two ends. As DNA, the CDR3 is TGTGCCAGCAGCGGCCCGGAGACCCAGTACTTC. Its translation is CASSGPETQYF.

The CDR3 nucleotides are TGTGCCACCAGTGATTTCGGGGGAGCCGGGGAGCTGTTTTTT. It yields the protein CATSDFGGAGELFF. The chain joins TRBV24-1 to TRBJ2-2; the D gene is possibly TRBD2 (6 bases). Between the trimmed V and J ends, which lost 1 base and 6 bases, there was a span of 8 bases. The CDR3 has 14 residues. The V gene's germline CDR1 is KGHDR and CDR2 SFDVKD.

This chain joins TRBV15 and TRBJ1-2; D gene uncertain. CDR3 length equals 14 residues. Germline V gene sequence: CDR1 LNHNV, CDR2 YYDKDF (reference sequence). Deletions cut 0 bases from V and 5 bases from J, with 10 bases between. The CDR3 sequence is CATSREAESYGYTF. CDR3 nucleotide sequence: TGTGCCACCAGCAGAGAAGCAGAGTCATATGGCTACACCTTC.

This clonotype appeared a single time. The chain's CDR3 is CSAIEGYEQFF. The CDR3 nucleotides are TGCAGTGCGATAGAGGGGTATGAGCAGTTCTTC. This chain uses TRBV20-1 with TRBJ2-1; D possibly matches TRBD1 or TRBD2 (5 bases each). V was pared by 6 bases and J by 8 bases, with 11 bases between. This CDR3 region has 11 residues. CDR1 DFQATT and CDR2 SNEGSKA come from the germline V gene (reference sequence).

The gene calls are TRBV5-1 and TRBJ2-4, with 9 bases aligning to TRBD1. Per the germline V gene, CDR1 is SGHRS and CDR2 is YFSETQ. With 4 bases clipped from V and 8 bases from J, the junction kept 4 bases outside the gene matches. The length of the CDR3 is 13 residues. In nucleotides, the CDR3 is TGCGCCAGCAGCGACAGGGGGAAAGACATTCAGTACTTC. Translated: CASSDRGKDIQYF.

This clonotype was counted a few times. This chain links TRBV3-1 with TRBJ1-4; a weak D match, TRBD1 (6 bases). This CDR3 is built from 12 residues. The V gene lost 6 bases and the J gene lost 8 bases, with 10 bases spanning the gap. The germline gives CDR1 LGHDT, CDR2 YNNKEL (reference sequence). CDR3 protein: CASSVTGEKLFF. The CDR3 DNA is TGTGCCAGCAGTGTTACAGGGGAAAAACTGTTTTTT.

The rearrangement uses TRBV7-3 and TRBJ1-1; D uncertain. This CDR3 comprises 14 residues. The V gene's germline CDR1 is SGHTA and CDR2 FQGTGA. V was cut by 2 bases and J by 0 bases, with 7 bases left in between. The CDR3 sequence: CASSLYVMNTEAFF. DNA for the CDR3: TGTGCCAGCAGCTTATATGTCATGAACACTGAAGCTTTCTTT.

The gene calls are TRBV5-1 and TRBJ1-1; D uncertain. The length of the CDR3 is 15 residues. Trimming cost V 0 bases and J 0 bases, with 9 bases left between them. Per germline, CDR1 SGHRS and CDR2 YFSETQ. DNA for the CDR3: TGCGCCAGCAGCTTGGAGGTGCGCATGAACACTGAAGCTTTCTTT. It codes for CASSLEVRMNTEAFF.

V usage is TRBV7-9 and J usage is TRBJ2-7; possible D gene TRBD1, 6 bases. The CDR3 consists of 13 residues. Germline loops: CDR1 SEHNR, CDR2 FQNEAQ (reference sequence). Trimming left V 8 bases short and J 3 bases short, with 14 bases between. The CDR3 DNA reads TGTGCCAGCGGACAGATTTCCAACTACGAGCAGTACTTC. This translates into CASGQISNYEQYF.

The chain links TRBV29-1 to TRBJ2-6; D assignment may be TRBD1 or TRBD2 (5 bases each). The CDR3 consists of 17 residues. Germline values: CDR1 SQVTM, CDR2 ANQGSEA. Trimming left V 7 bases short and J 1 base short, with 20 bases between. The CDR3 DNA follows: TGCAGCGCCCAAACCTGGGATGGGGGATCTGGGGCCAACGTCCTGACTTTC. It is translated as CSAQTWDGGSGANVLTF.

This clonotype was seen just once. The rearrangement links TRBV28 to TRBJ2-7; 10 nucleotides align to TRBD2. The CDR3 loop spans 17 amino acids. From germline, CDR1 is MDHEN and CDR2 SYDVKM. J gave up 3 bases and V 1 base, and 9 bases lay outside the gene matches. This chain's CDR3 is CASSLLGSGGANYEQYF. The CDR3 DNA follows: TGTGCCAGCAGTTTATTAGGGAGCGGGGGGGCTAACTACGAGCAGTACTTC.

This clonotype occurred a few times. V usage is TRBV29-1 and J usage is TRBJ2-7; D possibly matches TRBD1 or TRBD2 (5 bases each). The CDR3 sequence is 12 residues long. Trimming stripped 3 bases from V and 2 bases from J, with 8 bases between. CDR1 and CDR2 from the germline V gene are SQVTM and ANQGSEA. The CDR3 region has the DNA TGCAGCGTTGATGTGGGGGCCTACGAGCAGTACTTC. It yields the protein CSVDVGAYEQYF.

This clonotype occurred once. The chain combines TRBV7-6 with TRBJ2-1, with TRBD2 matching 10 bases. The CDR3 totals 15 residues. V lost 3 bases, J lost 8 bases, and 7 bases stayed unmatched. Germline CDR1 is SGHVS and CDR2 is FNYEAQ. The CDR3 is CASSFLAGVGDEQFF. CDR3 nucleotides: TGTGCCAGCAGCTTCCTAGCGGGAGTAGGAGATGAGCAGTTCTTC.

The chain links TRBV5-1 to TRBJ2-5; 9 bases fit TRBD1. Unmatched junction bases numbered 11, after V lost 4 bases and J lost 4 bases. This CDR3 has 16 residues. Germline CDR1 and CDR2: SGHRS and YFSETQ. CDR3 coding DNA: TGCGCCAGCAGCGGACAGGAACAGGGGGCTGGAGAGACCCAGTACTTC. Translation gives CASSGQEQGAGETQYF.

V is TRBV7-6 and J is TRBJ2-7, with unresolved D. Germline V lookup: CDR1 SGHVS, CDR2 FNYEAQ. The CDR3 extends over 14 amino acids. Trimming removed 0 bases at V and 2 bases at J, with 8 bases between. CDR3 nucleotides: TGTGCCAGCAGCTTAGCACACGGAACCTACGAGCAGTACTTC. Residues: CASSLAHGTYEQYF.